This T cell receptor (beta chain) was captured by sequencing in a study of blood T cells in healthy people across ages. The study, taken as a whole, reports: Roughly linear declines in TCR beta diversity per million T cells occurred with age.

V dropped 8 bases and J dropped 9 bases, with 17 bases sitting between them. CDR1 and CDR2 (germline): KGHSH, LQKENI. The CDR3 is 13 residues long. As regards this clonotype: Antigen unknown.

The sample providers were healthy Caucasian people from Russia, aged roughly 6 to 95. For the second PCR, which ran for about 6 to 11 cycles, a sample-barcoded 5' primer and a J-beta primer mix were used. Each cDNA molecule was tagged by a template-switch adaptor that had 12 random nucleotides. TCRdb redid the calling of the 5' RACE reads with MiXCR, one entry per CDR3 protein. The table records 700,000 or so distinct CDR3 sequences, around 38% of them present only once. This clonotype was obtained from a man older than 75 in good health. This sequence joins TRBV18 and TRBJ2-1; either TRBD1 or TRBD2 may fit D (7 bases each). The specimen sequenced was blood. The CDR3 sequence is CASSPPGGGEQFF. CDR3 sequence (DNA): TGTGCCAGCAGTCCTCCAGGGGGGGGTGAGCAGTTCTTC.